Following are 7 T cell receptor beta chains from one sample sequenced in a study of cytomegalovirus exposure and HLA in healthy donors. The study ran its PCR with 60 Vbeta and 13 Jbeta primers. Some clones are missing from TCRdb's copy, which holds only in-frame ones; the method was immunoSEQ multiplex PCR. The sample carries under 200,000 clones, 65% to 70% recorded once. Specimen: PBMCs. The receptors derive from a young woman in good health and CMV-seropositive.

This clone was seen a single time. The CDR3 sequence: CSVEDQTELNYGYTF. CDR3 sequence (DNA): TGCAGCGTTGAAGACCAGACAGAACTCAACTATGGCTACACCTTC. The genes are TRBV29-1 and TRBJ1-2, with D possibly matching TRBD1 (5 bases). CDR3 size: 15 residues. V was cut by 0 bases and J by 2 bases, with 13 bases left in between. Germline assignment: CDR1 SQVTM and CDR2 ANQGSEA.

The gene calls are TRBV19 and TRBJ2-3; D is unclear. The V gene's germline CDR1 is LNHDA and CDR2 SQIVND (reference sequence). V shed 1 base and J shed 6 bases, with 5 bases lying between them. The CDR3 contains 12 residues. CDR3 in DNA: TGTGCCAGTAGTATAGGCCAGGATACGCAGTATTTT. Translating it yields CASSIGQDTQYF.

The chain links TRBV28 to TRBJ2-7; the match to TRBD2 covers 13 bases. The CDR3 runs 13 residues. J gave up 3 bases and V 8 bases, and 1 base lay outside the gene matches. Germline CDR1 and CDR2: MDHEN and SYDVKM. The CDR3 DNA reads as TGTGCCAGCGGGACTAGCGGGATCTACGAGCAGTACTTC. Protein product: CASGTSGIYEQYF.

A few counts support this clone. The chain combines TRBV4-1 with TRBJ1-2; TRBD1 matches at 7 bases. Germline lookup yields CDR1 MGHRA and CDR2 YSYEKL. Germline trimming cut 1 base from V and 5 bases from J; bases unmatched to any gene: 4. This CDR3 spans 14 amino acids. CDR3 nucleotide sequence: TGCGCCAGCAGCCAAGTCGACAGGGTGTATGGCTACACCTTC. This codes for CASSQVDRVYGYTF.

The genes are TRBV10-3 and TRBJ1-1; 7 nucleotides line up with TRBD1. The germline V gene encodes CDR1 ENHRY and CDR2 SYGVKD. J was trimmed by 7 bases and V by 10 bases; bases with no gene match: 9. The CDR3 extends over 12 amino acids. The CDR3 is CATRDSLLEAFF. As DNA, the CDR3 is TGTGCCACCCGGGACAGCTTACTTGAAGCTTTCTTT.

This rearrangement joins TRBV27 to TRBJ2-7; D may be TRBD2 (5 bases). CDR3 length equals 13 residues. Germline CDR1 MNHEY, CDR2 SMNVEV (reference sequence). Trimming took off 2 bases at V and 6 bases at J, with 11 bases between the two ends. As DNA, the CDR3 is TGTGCCAGCAGTTTAAGCGGCGGTAGCGAGCAGTACTTC. Its protein product is CASSLSGGSEQYF.

This chain connects TRBV27 to TRBJ2-7; TRBD1 aligns across 11 bases. CDR3 length: 17 amino acids. CDR1 is MNHEY, CDR2 SMNVEV, per germline (reference sequence). The J segment lost 7 bases and the V segment lost 1 base, leaving 12 bases of the junction unmatched. The CDR3 is CASSLYGTGGRSLEQYF. CDR3 in DNA: TGTGCCAGCAGTTTATACGGGACAGGGGGGAGGTCGCTTGAGCAGTACTTC.